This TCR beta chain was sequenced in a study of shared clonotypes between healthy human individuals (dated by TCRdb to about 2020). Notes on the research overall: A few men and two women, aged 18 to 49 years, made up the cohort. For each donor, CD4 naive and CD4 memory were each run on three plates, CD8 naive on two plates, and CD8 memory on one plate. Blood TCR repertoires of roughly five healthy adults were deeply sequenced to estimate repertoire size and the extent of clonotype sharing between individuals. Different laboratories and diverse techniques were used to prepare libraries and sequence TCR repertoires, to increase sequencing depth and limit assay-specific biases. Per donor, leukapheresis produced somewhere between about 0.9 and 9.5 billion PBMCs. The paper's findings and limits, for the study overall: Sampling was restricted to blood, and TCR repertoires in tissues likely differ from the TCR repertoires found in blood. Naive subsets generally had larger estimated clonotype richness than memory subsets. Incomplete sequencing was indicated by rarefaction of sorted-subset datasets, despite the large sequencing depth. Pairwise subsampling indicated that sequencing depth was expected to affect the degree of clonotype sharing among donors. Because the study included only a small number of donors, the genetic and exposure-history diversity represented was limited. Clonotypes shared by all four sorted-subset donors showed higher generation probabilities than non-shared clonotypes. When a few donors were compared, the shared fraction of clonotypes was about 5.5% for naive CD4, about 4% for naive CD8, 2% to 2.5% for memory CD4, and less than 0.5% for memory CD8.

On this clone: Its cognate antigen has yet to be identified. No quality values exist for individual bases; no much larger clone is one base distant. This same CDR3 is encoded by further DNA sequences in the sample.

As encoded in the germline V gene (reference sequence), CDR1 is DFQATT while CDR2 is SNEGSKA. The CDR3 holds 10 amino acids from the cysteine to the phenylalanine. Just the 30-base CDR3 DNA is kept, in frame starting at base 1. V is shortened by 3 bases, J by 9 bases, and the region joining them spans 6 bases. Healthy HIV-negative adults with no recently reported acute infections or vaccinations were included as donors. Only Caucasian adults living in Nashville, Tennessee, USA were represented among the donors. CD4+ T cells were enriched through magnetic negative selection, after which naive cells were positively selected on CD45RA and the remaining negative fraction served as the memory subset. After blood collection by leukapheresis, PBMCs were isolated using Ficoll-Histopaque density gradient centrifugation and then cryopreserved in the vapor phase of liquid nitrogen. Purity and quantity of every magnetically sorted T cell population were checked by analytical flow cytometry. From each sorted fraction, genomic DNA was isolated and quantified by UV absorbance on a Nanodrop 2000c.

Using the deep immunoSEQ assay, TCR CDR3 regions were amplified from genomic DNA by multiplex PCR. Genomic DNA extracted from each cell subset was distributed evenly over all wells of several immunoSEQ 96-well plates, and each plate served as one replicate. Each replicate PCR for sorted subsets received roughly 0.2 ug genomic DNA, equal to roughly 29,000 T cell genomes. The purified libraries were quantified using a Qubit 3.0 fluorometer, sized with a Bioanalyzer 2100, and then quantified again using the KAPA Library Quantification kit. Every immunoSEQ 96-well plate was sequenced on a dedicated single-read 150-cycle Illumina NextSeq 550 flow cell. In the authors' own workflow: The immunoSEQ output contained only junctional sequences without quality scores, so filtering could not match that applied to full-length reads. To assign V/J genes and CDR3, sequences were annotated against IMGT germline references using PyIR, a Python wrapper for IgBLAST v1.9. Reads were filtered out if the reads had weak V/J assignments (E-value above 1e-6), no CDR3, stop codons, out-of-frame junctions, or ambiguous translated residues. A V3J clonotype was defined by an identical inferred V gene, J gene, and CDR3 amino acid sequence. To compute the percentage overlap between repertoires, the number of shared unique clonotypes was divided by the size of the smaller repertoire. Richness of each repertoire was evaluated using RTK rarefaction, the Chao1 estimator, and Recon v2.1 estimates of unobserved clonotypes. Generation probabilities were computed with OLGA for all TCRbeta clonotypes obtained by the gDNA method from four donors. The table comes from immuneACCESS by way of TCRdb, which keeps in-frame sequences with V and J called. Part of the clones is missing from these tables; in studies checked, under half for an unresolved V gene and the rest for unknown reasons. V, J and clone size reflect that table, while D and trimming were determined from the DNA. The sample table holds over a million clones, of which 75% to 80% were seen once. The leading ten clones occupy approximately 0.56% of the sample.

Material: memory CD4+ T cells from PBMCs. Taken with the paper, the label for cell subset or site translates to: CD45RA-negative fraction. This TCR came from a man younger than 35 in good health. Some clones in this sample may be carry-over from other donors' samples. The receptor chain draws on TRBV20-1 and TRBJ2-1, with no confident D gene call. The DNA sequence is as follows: TGCAGTGCTAGGCTCGTTGAGCAGTTCTTC. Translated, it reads CSARLVEQFF.